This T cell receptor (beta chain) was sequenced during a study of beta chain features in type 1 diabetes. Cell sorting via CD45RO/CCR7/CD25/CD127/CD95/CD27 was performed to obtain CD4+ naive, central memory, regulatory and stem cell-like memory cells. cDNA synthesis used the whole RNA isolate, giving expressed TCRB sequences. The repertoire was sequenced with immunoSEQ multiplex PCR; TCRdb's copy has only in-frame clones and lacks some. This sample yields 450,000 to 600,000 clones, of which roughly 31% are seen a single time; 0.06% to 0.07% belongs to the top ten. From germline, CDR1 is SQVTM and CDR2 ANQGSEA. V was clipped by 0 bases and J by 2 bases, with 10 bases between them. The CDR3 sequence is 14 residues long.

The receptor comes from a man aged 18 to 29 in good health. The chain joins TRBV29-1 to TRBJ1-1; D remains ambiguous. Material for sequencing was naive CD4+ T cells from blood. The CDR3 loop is CSVEDARRNTEAFF. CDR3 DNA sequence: TGCAGCGTTGAAGATGCTAGGAGAAACACTGAAGCTTTCTTT.